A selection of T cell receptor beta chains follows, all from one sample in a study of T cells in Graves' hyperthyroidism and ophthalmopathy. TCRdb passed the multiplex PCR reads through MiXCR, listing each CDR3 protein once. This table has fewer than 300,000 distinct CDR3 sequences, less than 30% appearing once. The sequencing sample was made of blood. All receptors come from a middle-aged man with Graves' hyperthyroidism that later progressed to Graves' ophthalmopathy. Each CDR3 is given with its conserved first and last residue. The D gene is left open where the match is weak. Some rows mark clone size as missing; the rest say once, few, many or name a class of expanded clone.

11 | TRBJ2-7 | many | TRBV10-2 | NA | CASSAGNEQYF | TGCGCCAGCAGTGCCGGGAACGAGCAGTACTTC
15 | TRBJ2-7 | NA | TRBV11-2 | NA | CASSLAVSAGYEQYF | TGTGCCAGCAGCTTAGCTGTTTCAGCAGGTTACGAGCAGTACTTC
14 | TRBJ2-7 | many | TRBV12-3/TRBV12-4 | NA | CASSLEARVYEQYF | TGTGCCAGCAGTTTAGAGGCCAGGGTTTACGAGCAGTACTTC
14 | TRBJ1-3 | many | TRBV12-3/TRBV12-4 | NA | CASSFYHLGNTIYF | TGTGCCAGCAGTTTTTACCATCTCGGAAACACCATATATTTT
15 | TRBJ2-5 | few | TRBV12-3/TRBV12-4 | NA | CASSLAVPNHDTQYF | TGTGCCAGCAGTTTAGCGGTACCGAATCATGATACCCAGTACTTC
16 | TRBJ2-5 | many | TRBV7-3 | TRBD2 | CASSARLAGGLETQHF | TGTGCCAGCAGCGCGAGACTAGCGGGAGGCTTAGAGACCCAGCACTTC
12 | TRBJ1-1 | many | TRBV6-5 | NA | CASSRTNTEAFF | TGTGCCAGCAGTAGGACGAACACTGAAGCTTTCTTT
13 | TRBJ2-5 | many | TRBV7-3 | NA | CASSRDRQETQYF | TGTGCCAGCAGCCGTGACAGGCAAGAGACCCAGTACTTC
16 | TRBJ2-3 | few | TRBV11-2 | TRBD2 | CASSSRLAGGVDTQYF | TGTGCCAGCAGCTCCCGACTAGCGGGAGGAGTAGATACGCAGTATTTT
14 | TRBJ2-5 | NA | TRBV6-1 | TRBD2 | CASGLAGGQETQYF | TGTGCCAGCGGACTAGCGGGGGGGCAGGAGACCCAGTACTTC
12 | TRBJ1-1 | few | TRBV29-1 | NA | CSVTQGVTEAFF | TGCAGCGTTACCCAGGGAGTCACTGAAGCTTTCTTT
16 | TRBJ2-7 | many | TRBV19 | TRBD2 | CASSIRGTSGRYEQYF | TGTGCCAGTAGTATACGGGGGACTAGCGGGAGATACGAGCAGTACTTC
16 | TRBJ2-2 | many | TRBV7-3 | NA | CASSPTQRAYTGELFF | TGTGCCAGCAGCCCCACCCAGCGGGCATACACCGGGGAGCTGTTTTTT
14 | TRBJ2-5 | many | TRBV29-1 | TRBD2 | CSVLPSGSWETQYF | TGCAGCGTTCTACCTAGCGGGAGTTGGGAGACCCAGTACTTC
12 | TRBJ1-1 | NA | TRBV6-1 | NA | CASSPGQTEAFF | TGTGCCAGCAGTCCCGGACAGACCGAAGCTTTCTTT
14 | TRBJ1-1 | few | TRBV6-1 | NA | CASRTGSGANEAFF | TGTGCCAGCAGAACAGGGTCTGGGGCTAATGAAGCTTTCTTT
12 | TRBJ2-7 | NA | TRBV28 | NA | CASSSQDYEQYF | TGTGCCAGCAGTTCACAGGACTACGAGCAGTACTTC
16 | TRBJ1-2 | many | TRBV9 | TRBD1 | CASSEQPGQGALGYTF | TGTGCCAGCAGCGAACAGCCGGGACAGGGAGCTTTGGGCTACACCTTC
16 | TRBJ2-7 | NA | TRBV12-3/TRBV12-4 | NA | CASSTLSVGFSYEQYF | TGTGCCAGCAGTACCCTTAGCGTGGGGTTCTCCTACGAGCAGTACTTC
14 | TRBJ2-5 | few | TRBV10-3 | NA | CAIKGDEVGETQYF | TGTGCCATCAAAGGGGACGAAGTGGGAGAGACCCAGTACTTC